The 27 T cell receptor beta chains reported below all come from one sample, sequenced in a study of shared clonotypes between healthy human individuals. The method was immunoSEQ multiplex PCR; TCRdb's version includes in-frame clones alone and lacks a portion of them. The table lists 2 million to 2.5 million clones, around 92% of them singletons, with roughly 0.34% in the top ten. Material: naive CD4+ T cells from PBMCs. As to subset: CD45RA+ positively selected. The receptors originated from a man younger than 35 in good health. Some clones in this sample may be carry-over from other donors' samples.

CDR3 sequence: CASSTRTKDTQYF. CDR3 coding DNA: TGTGCCAGCAGCACTCGGACTAAAGATACGCAGTATTTT. The chain has TRBV7-3 and TRBJ2-3; TRBD2 is a possible D gene (6 bases). The V end was cut by 5 bases, the J end by 5 bases, with 11 bases between. This CDR3 is built from 13 residues. The germline gives CDR1 SGHTA, CDR2 FQGTGA.

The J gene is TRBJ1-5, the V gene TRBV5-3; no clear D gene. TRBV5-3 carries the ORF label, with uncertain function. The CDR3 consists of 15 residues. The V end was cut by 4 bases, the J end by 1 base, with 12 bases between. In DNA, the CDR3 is TGTGCCAGAAGCGGAGCTCGACCAAGCAATCAGCCCCAGCATTTT. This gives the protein CARSGARPSNQPQHF.

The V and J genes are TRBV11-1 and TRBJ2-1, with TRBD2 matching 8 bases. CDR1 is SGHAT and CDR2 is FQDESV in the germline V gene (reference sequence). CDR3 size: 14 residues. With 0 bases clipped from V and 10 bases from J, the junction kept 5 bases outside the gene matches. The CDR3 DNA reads TGTGCCAGCAGCTTAGCTCGGGAGGGCCAGGAGCAGTTCTTC. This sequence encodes CASSLAREGQEQFF.

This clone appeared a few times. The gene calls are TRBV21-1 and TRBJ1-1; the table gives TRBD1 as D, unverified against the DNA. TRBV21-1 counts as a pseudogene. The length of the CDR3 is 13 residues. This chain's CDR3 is CASRNRGGTEAFF. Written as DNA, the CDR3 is TGTGCCAGCAGAAACAGGGGTGGCACTGAAGCTTTCTTT.

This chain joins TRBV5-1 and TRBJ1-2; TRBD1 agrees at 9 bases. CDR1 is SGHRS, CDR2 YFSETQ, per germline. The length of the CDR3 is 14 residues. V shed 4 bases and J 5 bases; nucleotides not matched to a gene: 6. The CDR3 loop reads CASSRGQGSYGYTF. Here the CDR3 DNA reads TGCGCCAGCAGCCGCGGACAGGGGAGTTATGGCTACACCTTC.

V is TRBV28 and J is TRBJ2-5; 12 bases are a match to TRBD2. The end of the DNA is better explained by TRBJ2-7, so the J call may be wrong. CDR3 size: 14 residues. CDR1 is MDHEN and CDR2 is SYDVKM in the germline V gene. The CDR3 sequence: CASIGLAGTYEQYF. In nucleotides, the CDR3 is TGTGCCAGCATCGGACTAGCGGGAACCTACGAGCAGTACTTC.

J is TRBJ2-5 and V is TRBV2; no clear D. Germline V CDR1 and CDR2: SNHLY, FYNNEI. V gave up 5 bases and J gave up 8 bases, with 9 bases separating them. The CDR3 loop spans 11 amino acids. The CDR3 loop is CASSTWGTQYF. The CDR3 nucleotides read TGTGCCAGCAGTACTTGGGGTACCCAGTACTTC.

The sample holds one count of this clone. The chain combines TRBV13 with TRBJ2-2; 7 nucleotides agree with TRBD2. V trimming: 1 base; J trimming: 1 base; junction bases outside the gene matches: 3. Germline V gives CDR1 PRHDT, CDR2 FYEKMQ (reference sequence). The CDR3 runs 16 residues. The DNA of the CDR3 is TGTGCCAGCAGCTTAGAGGGGACTAAGAACACCGGGGAGCTGTTTTTT. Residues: CASSLEGTKNTGELFF.

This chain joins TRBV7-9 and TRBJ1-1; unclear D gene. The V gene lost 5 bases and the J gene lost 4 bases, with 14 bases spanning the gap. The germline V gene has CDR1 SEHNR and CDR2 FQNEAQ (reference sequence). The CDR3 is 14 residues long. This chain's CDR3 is CASSLVYEATEAFF. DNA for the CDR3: TGTGCCAGCAGCCTTGTTTACGAAGCCACTGAAGCTTTCTTT.

CDR3: CASGLGPGAEAFF. CDR3 nucleotides: TGTGCTAGTGGCCTGGGCCCGGGGGCTGAAGCTTTCTTT. The chain carries TRBV12-5 and TRBJ1-1, with D perhaps matching TRBD1 (5 bases). Trimming pared 6 bases from V and 6 bases from J, leaving 14 bases between. This CDR3 contains 13 residues. CDR1 and CDR2 (germline): LGHNT, FRNRAP.

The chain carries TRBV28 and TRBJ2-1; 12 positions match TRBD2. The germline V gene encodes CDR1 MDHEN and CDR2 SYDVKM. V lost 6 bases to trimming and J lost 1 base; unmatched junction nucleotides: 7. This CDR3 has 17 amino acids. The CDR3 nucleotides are TGTGCCAGCAGCACTAGCGGGAGGAGCCTTTCCTACAATGAGCAGTTCTTC. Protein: CASSTSGRSLSYNEQFF.

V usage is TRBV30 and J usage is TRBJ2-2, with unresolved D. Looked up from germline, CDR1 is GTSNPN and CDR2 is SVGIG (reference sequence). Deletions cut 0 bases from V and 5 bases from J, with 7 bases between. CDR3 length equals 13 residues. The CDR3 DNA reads TGTGCCTGGAGTGTATATTGGACCGGGGAGCTGTTTTTT. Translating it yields CAWSVYWTGELFF.

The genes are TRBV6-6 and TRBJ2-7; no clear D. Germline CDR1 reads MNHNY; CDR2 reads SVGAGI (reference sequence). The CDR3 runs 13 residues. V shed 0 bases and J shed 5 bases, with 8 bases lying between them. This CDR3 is CASSYSKGDEQYF. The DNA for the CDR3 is TGTGCCAGCAGTTACTCGAAAGGCGACGAGCAGTACTTC.

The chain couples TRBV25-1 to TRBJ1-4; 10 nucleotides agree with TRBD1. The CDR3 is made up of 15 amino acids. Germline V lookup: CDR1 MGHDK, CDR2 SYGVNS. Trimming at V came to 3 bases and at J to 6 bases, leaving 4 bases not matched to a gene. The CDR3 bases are TGTGCCAGCAGTGACACCGGGACAGGGGATGAAAAACTGTTTTTT. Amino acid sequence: CASSDTGTGDEKLFF.

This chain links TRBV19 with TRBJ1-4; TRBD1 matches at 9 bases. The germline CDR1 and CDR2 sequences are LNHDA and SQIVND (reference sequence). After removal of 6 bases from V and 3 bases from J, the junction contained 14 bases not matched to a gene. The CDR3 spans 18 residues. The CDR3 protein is CASRRNRDRVYANEKLFF. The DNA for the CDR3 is TGTGCCAGTAGGCGAAACCGGGACAGGGTGTATGCTAATGAAAAACTGTTTTTT.

In nucleotides, the CDR3 is TGTGCCAGTAGTTCGGCCTCGGGGAGGTCAGACTATGGCTACACCTTC. Translated: CASSSASGRSDYGYTF. The V and J genes are TRBV19 and TRBJ1-2; D not certain. The CDR3 has 16 amino acids. Deletions cut 5 bases from V and 3 bases from J, with 19 bases between. Germline V lookup: CDR1 LNHDA, CDR2 SQIVND (reference sequence).

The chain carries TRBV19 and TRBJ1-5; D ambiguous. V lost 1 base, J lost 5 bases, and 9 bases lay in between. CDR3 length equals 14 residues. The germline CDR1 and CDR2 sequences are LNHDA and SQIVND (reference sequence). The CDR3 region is CASSIVGSYQPQHF. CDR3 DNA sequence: TGTGCCAGTAGTATAGTAGGGAGCTATCAGCCCCAGCATTTT.

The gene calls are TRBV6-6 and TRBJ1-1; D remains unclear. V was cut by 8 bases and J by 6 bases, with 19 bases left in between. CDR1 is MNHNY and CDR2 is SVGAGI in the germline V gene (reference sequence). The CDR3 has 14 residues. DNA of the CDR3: TGTGCCAGCGACGGCAGGCCGTTAGAGCCTGAAGCTTTCTTT. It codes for CASDGRPLEPEAFF.

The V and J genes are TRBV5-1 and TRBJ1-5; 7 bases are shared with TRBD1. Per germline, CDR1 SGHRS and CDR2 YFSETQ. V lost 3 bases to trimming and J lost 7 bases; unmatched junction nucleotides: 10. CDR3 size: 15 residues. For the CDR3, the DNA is TGCGCCAGCAGCTCTTCGGGACAGTTCAGGCAGCCCCAGCATTTT. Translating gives CASSSSGQFRQPQHF.

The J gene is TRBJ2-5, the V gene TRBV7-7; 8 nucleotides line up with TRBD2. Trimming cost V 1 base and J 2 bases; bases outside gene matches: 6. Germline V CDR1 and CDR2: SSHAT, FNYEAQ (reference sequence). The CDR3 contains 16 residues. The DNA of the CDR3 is TGTGCCAGCAGCTTAGGGGCGGGAGGTCGACAAGAGACCCAGTACTTC. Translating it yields CASSLGAGGRQETQYF.

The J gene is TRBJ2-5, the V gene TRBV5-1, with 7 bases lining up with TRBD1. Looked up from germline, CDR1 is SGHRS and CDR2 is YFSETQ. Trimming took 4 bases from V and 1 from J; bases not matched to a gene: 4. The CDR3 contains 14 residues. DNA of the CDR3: TGCGCCAGCAGCAGGGGACAGCTCCAAGAGACCCAGTACTTC. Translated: CASSRGQLQETQYF.

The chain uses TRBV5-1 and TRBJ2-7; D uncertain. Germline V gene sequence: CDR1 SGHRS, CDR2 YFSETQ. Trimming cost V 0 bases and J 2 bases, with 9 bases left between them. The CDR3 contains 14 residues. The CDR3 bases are TGCGCCAGCAGCTTGGCTGACGGCACCTACGAGCAGTACTTC. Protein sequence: CASSLADGTYEQYF.

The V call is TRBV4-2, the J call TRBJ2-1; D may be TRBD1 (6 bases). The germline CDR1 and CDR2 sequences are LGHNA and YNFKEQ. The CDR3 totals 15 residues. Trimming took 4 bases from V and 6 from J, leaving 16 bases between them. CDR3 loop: CASSPRDRLRNEQFF. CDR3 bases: TGTGCCAGCAGCCCTAGAGACAGGCTTCGCAATGAGCAGTTCTTC.

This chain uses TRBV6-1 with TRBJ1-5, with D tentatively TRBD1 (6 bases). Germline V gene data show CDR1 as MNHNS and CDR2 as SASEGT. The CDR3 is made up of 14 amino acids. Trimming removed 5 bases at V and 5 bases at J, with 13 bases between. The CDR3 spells CASSFNRVDQPQHF. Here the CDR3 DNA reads TGTGCCAGCAGTTTTAACAGGGTTGATCAGCCCCAGCATTTT.

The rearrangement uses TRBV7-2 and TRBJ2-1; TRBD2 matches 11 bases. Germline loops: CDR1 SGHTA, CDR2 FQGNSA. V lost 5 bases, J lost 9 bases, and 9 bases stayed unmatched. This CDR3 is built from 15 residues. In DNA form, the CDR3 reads TGTGCCAGCAGCCTTGCTAGCGGGAGGTCAGGTGAGCAGTTCTTC. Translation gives CASSLASGRSGEQFF. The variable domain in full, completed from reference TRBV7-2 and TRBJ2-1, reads GAGVSQSPSNKVTEKGKDVELRCDPISGHTALYWYRQSLGQGLEFLIYFQGNSAPDKSGLPSDRFSAERTGGSVSTLTIQRTQQEDSAVYLCASSLASGRSGEQFFGPGTRLTVL.

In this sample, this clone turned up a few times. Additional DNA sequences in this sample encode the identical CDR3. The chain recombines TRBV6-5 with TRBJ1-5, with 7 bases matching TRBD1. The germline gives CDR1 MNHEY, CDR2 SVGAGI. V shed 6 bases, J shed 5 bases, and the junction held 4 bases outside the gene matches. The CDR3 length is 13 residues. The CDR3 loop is CASRQGLYQPQHF. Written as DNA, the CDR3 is TGTGCCAGCAGACAGGGGCTCTATCAGCCCCAGCATTTT.

The CDR3 here is CASSWGRAGNYGYTF. The CDR3 DNA sequence: TGTGCCAGCAGTTGGGGCCGGGCGGGAAACTATGGCTACACCTTC. The chain combines TRBV6-5 with TRBJ1-2; possibly TRBD1 for D (5 bases). Trimming took off 4 bases at V and 2 bases at J, with 14 bases between the two ends. The CDR3 consists of 15 residues. CDR1 is MNHEY, CDR2 SVGAGI, per germline.